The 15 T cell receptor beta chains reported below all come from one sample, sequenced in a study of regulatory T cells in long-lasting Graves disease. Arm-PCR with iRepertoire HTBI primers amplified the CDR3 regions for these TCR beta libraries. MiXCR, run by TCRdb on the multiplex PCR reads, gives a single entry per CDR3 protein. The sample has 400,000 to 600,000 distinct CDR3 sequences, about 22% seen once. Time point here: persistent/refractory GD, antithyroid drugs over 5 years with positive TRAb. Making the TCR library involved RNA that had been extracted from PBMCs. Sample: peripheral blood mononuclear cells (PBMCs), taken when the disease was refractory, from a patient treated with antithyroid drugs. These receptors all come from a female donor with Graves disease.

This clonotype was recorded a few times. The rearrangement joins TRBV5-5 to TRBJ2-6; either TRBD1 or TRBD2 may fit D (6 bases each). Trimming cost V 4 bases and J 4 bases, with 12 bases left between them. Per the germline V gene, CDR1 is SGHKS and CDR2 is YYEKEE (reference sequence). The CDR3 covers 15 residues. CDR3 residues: CASSPGGLGANVLTF. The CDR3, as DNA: TGTGCCAGCAGCCCTGGGGGGCTGGGGGCCAACGTCCTGACTTTC. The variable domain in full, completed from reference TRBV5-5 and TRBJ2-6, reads DAGVTQSPTHLIKTRGQQVTLRCSPISGHKSVSWYQQVLGQGPQFIFQYYEKEERGRGNFPDRFSARQFPNYSSELNVNALLLGDSALYLCASSPGGLGANVLTFGAGSRLTVL.

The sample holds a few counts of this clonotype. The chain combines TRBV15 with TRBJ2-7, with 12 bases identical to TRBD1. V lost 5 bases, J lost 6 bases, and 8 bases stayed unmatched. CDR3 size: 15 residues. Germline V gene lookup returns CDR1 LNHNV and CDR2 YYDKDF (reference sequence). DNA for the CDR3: TGTGCCACCAGCTCGGGTGGGGACAGGGGGCGCGAGCAGTACTTC. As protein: CATSSGGDRGREQYF.

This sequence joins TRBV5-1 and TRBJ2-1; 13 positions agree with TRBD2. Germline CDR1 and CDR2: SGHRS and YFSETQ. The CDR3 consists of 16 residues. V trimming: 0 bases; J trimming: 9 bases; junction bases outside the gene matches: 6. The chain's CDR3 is CASSLAELAGGIEQFF. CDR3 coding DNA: TGCGCCAGCAGCTTGGCCGAACTAGCGGGAGGGATTGAGCAGTTCTTC.

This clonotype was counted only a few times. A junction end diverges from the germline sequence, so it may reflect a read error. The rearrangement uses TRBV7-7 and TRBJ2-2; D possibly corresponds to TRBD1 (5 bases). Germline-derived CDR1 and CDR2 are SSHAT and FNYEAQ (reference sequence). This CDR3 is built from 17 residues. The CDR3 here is CASSSLDRTTGAGELFF. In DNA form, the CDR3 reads TGTGCTAGCAGCTCGCTGGACCGGACAACTGGGGCCGGGGAGCTGTTTTTT.

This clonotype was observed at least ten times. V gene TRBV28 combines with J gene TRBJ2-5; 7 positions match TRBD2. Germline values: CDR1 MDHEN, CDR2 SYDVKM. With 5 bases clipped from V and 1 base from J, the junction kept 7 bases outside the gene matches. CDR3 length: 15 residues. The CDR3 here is CASSVRGILQETQYF. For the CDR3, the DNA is TGTGCCAGCAGTGTGCGGGGGATCCTCCAAGAGACCCAGTACTTC.

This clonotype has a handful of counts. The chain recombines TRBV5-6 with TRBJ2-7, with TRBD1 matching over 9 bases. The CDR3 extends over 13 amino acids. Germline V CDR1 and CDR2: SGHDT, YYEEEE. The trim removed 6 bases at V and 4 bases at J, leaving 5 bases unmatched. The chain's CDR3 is CASTEQGAYEQYF. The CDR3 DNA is TGTGCCAGCACGGAACAGGGGGCGTACGAGCAGTACTTC.

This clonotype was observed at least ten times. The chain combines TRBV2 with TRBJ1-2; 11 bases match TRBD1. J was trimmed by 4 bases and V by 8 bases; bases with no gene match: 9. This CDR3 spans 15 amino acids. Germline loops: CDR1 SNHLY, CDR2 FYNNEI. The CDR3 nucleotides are TGTGCCAGCGTACGGACAGGGGGCACGGGCTATGGCTACACCTTC. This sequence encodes CASVRTGGTGYGYTF.

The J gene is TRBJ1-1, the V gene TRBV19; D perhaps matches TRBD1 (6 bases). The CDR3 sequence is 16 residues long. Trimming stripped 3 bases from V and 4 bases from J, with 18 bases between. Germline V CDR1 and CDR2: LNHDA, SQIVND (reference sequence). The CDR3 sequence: CASSMHSGVLGTEAFF. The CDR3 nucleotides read TGTGCCAGTAGTATGCACTCAGGGGTCCTCGGCACTGAAGCTTTCTTT.

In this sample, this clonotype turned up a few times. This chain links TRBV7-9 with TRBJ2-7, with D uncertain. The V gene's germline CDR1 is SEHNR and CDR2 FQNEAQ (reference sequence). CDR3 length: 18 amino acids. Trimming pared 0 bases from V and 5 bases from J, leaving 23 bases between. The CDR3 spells CASSLAVSPGSGSHEQYF. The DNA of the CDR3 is TGTGCCAGCAGCTTAGCTGTTTCCCCCGGATCCGGCTCTCACGAGCAGTACTTC.

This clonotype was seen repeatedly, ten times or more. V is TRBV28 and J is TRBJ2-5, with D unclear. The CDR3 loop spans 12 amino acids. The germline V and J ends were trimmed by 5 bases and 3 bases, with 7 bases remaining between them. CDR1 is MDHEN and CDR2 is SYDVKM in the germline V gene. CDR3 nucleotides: TGTGCCAGCAGTCACACCAAAGAGACCCAGTACTTC. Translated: CASSHTKETQYF.

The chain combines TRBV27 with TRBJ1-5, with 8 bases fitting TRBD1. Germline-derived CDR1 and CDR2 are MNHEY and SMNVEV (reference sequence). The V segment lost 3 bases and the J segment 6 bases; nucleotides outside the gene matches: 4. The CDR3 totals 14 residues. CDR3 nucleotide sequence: TGTGCCAGCAGTTTGGACAGGGCCCGTCAGCCCCAGCATTTT. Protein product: CASSLDRARQPQHF.

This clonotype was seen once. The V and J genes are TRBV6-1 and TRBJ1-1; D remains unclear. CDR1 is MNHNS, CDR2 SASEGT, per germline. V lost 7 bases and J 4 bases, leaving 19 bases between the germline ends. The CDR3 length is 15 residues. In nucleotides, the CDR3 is TGTGCCAGCAAGTCCACCCCTCAGCAGCCCACTGAAGCTTTCTTT. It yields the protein CASKSTPQQPTEAFF.

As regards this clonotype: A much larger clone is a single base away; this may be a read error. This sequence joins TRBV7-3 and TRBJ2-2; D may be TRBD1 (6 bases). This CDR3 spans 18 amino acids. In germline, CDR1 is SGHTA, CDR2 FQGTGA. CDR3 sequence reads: CASSLTPQGTANTGELLF. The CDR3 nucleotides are TGTGCCAGCAGCTTAACTCCCCAGGGGACCGCGAACACCGGGGAGCTGCTTTTT.

DNA of the CDR3: TGTGCCAGCGGCAGTGTGAGGGGGCACGGAAACACCATATATTTT. Its protein product is CASGSVRGHGNTIYF. The J gene is TRBJ1-3, the V gene TRBV12-3 or TRBV12-4, with 7 nucleotides matching TRBD1. Trimming at V came to 8 bases and at J to 4 bases, leaving 11 bases not matched to a gene. This CDR3 comprises 15 residues.

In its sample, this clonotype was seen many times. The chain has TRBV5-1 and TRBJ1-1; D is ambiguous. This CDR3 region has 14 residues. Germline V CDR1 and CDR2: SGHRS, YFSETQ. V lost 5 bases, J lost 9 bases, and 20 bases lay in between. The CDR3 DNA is TGCGCCAGCAGGCTTGGGTGGCAGTCTTCGCAAGCTTTCTTT. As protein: CASRLGWQSSQAFF.